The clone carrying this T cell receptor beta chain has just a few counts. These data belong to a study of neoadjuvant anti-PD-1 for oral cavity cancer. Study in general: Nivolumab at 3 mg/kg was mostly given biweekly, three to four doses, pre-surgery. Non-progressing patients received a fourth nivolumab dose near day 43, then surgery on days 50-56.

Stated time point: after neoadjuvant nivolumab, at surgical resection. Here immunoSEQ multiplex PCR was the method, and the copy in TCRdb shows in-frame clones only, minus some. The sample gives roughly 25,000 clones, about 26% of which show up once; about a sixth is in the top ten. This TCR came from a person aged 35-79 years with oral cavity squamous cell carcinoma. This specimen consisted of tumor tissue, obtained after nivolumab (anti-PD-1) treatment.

CDR3 sequence reads: CASSQRGVGNQPQHF. The CDR3 nucleotides read TGCGCCAGCAGCCAACGGGGGGTCGGCAATCAGCCCCAGCATTTT. V is TRBV4-1 and J is TRBJ1-5; D perhaps matches TRBD1 (5 bases). Germline CDR1 is MGHRA and CDR2 is YSYEKL. V lost 2 bases and J 2 bases, leaving 10 bases between the germline ends. The CDR3 has 15 amino acids.